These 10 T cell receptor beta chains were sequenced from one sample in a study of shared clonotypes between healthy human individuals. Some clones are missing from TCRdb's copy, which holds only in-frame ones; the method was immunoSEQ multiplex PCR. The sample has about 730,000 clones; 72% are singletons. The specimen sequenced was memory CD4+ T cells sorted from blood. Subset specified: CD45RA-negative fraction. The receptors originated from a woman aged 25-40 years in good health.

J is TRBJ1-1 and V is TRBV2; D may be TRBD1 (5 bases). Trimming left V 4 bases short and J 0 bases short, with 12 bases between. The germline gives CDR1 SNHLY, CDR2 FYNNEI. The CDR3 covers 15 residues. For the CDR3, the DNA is TGTGCCAGCAGTGTGGGGCGCCGAATGAACACTGAAGCTTTCTTT. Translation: CASSVGRRMNTEAFF.

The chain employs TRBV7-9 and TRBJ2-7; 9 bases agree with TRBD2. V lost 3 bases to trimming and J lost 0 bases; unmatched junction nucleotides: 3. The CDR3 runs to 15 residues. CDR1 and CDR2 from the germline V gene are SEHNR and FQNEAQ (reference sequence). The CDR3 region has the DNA TGTGCCAGCAGCTTCTTAGCGGGAGCCTCCTACGAGCAGTACTTC. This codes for CASSFLAGASYEQYF.

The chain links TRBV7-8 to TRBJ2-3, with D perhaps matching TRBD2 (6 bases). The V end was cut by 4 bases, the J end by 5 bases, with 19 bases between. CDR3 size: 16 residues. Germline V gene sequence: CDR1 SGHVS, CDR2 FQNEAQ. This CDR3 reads CASSSRRDSWGDTQYF. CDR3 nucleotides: TGTGCCAGCAGCTCCCGCCGGGACTCTTGGGGAGATACGCAGTATTTT. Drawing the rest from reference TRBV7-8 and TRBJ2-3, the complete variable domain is GAGVSQSPRYKVAKRGQDVALRCDPISGHVSLFWYQQALGQGPEFLTYFQNEAQLDKSGLPSDRFFAERPEGSVSTLKIQRTQQEDSAVYLCASSSRRDSWGDTQYFGPGTRLTVL.

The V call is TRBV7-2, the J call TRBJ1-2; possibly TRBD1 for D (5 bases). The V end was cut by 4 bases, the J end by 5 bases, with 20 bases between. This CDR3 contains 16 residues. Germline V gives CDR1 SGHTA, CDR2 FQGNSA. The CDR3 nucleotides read TGTGCCAGCAGCTCACGGGGAACCGGGACCCAATATGGCTACACCTTC. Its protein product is CASSSRGTGTQYGYTF.

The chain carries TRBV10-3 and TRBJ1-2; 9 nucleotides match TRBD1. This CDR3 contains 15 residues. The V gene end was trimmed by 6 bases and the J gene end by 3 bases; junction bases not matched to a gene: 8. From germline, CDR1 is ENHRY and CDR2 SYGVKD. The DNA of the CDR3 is TGTGCCATCAGCGAGAGGGACAGGGCTGACTATGGCTACACCTTC. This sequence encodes CAISERDRADYGYTF.

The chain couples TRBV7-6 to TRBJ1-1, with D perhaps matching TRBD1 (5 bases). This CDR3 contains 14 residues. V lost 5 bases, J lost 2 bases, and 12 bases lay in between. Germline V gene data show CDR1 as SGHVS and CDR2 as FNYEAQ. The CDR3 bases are TGTGCCAGCAGCCCAAAGGGGTTTAACACTGAAGCTTTCTTT. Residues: CASSPKGFNTEAFF.

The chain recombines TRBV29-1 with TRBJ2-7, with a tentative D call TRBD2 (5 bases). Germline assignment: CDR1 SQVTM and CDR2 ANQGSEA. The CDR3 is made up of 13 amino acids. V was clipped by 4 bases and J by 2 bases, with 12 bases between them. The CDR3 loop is CSVVTRRAYEQYF. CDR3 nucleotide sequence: TGCAGCGTTGTAACTAGACGAGCCTACGAGCAGTACTTC.

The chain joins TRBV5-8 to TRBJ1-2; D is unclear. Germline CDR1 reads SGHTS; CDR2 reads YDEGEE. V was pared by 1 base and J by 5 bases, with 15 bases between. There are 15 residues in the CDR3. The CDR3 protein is CASSLSGHVGYGYTF. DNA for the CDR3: TGTGCCAGCAGCTTGTCCGGGCACGTCGGGTATGGCTACACCTTC.

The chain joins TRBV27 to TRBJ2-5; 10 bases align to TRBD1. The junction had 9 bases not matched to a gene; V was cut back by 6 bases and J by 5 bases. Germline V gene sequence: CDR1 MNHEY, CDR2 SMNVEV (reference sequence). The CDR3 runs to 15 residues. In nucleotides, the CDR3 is TGTGCCAGCAGCCGGGACAGGGGATTAGGGGAGACCCAGTACTTC. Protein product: CASSRDRGLGETQYF.

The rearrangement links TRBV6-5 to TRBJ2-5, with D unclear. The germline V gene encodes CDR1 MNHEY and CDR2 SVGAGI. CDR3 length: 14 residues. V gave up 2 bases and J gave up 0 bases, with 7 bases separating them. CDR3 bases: TGTGCCAGCAGTTACGAACGGAACCAAGAGACCCAGTACTTC. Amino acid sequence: CASSYERNQETQYF.